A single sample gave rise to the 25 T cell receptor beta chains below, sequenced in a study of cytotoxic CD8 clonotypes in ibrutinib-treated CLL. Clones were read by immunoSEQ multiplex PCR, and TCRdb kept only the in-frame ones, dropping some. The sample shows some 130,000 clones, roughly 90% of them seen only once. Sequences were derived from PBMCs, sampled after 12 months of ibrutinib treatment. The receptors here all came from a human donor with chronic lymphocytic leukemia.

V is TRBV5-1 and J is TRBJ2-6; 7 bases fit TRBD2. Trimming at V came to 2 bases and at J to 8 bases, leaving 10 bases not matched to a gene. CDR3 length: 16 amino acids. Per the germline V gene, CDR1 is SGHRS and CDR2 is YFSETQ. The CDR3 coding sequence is TGCGCCAGCAGCTTCAGCGGGGCTAAGGATCCCAACGTCCTGACTTTC. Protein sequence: CASSFSGAKDPNVLTF. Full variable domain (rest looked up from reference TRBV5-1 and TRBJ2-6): KAGVTQTPRYLIKTRGQQVTLSCSPISGHRSVSWYQQTPGQGLQFLFEYFSETQRNKGNFPGRFSGRQFSNSRSEMNVSTLELGDSALYLCASSFSGAKDPNVLTFGAGSRLTVL.

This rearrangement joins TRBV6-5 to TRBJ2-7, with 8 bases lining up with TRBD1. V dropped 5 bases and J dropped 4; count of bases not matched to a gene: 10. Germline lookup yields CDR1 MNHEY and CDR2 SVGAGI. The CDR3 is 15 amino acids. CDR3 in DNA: TGTGCCAGCAGTCCTGGACAGGGCCTCGGGTACGAGCAGTACTTC. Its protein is CASSPGQGLGYEQYF.

The CDR3 bases are TGTGCCAGCAGTTCGGACTATACAAACATTCAGTACTTC. It specifies CASSSDYTNIQYF. The chain uses TRBV6-5 and TRBJ2-4; possibly TRBD2 for D (6 bases). The CDR3 length is 13 residues. CDR1 is MNHEY and CDR2 is SVGAGI in the germline V gene. The V and J ends lost 4 bases and 6 bases respectively, with 10 bases between them.

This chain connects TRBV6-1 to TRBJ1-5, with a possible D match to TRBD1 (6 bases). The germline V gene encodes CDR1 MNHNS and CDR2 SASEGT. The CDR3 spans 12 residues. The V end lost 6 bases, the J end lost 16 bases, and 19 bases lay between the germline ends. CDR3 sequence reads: CASSPTGHSVHF. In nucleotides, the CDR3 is TGTGCCAGCAGCCCGACGGGACACTCAGTTCATTTT.

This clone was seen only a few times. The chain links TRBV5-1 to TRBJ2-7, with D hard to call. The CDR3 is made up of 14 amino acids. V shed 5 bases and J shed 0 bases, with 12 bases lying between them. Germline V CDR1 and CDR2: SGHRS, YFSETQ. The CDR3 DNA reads TGCGCCAGCAGTGAGGCGGCCGCCTCCTACGAGCAGTACTTC. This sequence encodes CASSEAAASYEQYF.

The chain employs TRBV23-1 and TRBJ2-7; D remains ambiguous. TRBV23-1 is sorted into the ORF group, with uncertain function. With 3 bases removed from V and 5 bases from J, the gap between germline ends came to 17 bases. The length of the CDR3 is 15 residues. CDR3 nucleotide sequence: TGCGCCAGCAGTCATTACGTGGTCGATGCTAACGAGCAGTACTTC. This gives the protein CASSHYVVDANEQYF.

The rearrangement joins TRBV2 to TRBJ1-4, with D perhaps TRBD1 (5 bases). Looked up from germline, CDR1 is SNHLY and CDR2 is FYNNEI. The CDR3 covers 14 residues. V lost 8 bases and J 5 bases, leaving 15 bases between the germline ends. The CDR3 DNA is TGTGCCAGCCTGAGGGGCTCAAAGAATGAAAAACTGTTTTTT. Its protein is CASLRGSKNEKLFF.

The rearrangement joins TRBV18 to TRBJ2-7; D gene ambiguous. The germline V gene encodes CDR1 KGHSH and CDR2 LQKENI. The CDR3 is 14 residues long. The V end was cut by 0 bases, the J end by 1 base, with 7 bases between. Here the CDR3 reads CASSPPYGSYEQYF. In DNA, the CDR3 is TGTGCCAGCTCACCACCTTACGGTTCCTACGAGCAGTACTTC.

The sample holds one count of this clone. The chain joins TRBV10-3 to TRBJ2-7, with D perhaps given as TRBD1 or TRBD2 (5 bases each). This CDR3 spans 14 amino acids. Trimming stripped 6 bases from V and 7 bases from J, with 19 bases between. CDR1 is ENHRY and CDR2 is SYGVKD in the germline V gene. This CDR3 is CAISLETAPGEQYF. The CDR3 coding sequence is TGTGCCATCAGCCTCGAGACAGCACCGGGGGAGCAGTACTTC.

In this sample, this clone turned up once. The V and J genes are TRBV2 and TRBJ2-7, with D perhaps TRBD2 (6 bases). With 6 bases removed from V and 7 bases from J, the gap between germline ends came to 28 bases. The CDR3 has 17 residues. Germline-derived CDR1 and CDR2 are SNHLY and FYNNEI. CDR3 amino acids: CASRGPPRDLSEWEQYF. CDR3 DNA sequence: TGTGCCAGCAGGGGGCCGCCCCGGGACTTGTCGGAGTGGGAGCAGTACTTC.

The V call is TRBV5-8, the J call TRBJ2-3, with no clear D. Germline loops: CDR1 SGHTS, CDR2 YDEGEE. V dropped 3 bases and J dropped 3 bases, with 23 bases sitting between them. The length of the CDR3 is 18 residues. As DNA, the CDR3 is TGTGCCAGCAGCTCGGGCGCGAGGTGGGTGCGCGAAACAGATACGCAGTATTTT. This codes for CASSSGARWVRETDTQYF. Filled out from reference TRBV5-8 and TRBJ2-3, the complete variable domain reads EAGVTQSPTHLIKTRGQQATLRCSPISGHTSVYWYQQALGLGLQFLLWYDEGEERNRGNFPPRFSGRQFPNYSSELNVNALELEDSALYLCASSSGARWVRETDTQYFGPGTRLTVL.

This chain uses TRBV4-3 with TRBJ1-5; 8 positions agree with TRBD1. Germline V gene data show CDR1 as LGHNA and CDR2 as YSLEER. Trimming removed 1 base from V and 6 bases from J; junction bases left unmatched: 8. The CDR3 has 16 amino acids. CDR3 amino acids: CASSQGFQGAAQPQHF. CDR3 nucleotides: TGCGCCAGCAGCCAAGGATTTCAGGGGGCGGCTCAGCCCCAGCATTTT.

CDR3 nucleotides: TGTGCCAGTAGTTTCCGGGGGGGCCGAGAAAAACTGTTTTTT. Translating gives CASSFRGGREKLFF. The chain is built from TRBV19 and TRBJ1-4, with a weak D call TRBD1 (6 bases). Per germline, CDR1 LNHDA and CDR2 SQIVND (reference sequence). This CDR3 contains 14 residues. The ends were cut back, 5 bases at V and 8 bases at J, with 15 bases in the middle.

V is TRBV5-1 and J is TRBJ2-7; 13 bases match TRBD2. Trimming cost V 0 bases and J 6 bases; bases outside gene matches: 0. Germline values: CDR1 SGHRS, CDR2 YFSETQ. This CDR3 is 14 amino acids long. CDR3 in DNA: TGCGCCAGCAGCTTGGGACTAGCGGGAGGCGAGCAGTACTTC. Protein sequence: CASSLGLAGGEQYF.

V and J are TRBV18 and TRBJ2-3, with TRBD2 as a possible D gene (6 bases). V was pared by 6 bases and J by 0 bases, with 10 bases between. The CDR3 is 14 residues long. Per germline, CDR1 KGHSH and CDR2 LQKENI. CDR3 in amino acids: CASSLAGSTDTQYF. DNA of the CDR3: TGTGCCAGCTCCCTGGCGGGAAGCACAGATACGCAGTATTTT.

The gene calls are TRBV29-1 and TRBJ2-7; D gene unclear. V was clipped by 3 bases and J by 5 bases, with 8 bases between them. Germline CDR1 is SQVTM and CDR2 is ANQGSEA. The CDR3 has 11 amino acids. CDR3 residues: CSVDDIHEQYF. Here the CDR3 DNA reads TGCAGCGTTGACGACATCCACGAGCAGTACTTC.

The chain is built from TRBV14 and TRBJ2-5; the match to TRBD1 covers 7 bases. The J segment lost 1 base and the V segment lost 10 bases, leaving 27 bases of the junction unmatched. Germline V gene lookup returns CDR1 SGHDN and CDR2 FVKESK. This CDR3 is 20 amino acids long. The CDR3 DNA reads TGTGCCAAGAATCGGGCGGACCCTACCGACAGGGTGGTTGCCCAAGAGACCCAGTACTTC. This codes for CAKNRADPTDRVVAQETQYF.

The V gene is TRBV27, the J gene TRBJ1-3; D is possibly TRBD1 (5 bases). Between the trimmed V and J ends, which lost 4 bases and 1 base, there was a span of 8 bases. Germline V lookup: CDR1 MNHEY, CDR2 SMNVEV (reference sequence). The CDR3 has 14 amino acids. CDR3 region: CASSSTVSGNTIYF. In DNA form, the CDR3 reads TGTGCCAGCAGTTCGACAGTGTCTGGAAACACCATATATTTT.

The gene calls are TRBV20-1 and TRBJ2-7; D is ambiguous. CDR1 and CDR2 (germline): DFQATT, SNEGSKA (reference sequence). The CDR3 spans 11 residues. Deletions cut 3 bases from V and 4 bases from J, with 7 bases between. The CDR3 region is CSARGEYEQYF. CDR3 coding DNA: TGCAGTGCTAGGGGTGAATACGAGCAGTACTTC.

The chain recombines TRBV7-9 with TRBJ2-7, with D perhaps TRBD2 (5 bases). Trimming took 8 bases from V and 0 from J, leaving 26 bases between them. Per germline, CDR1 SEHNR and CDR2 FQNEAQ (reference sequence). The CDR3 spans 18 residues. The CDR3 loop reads CASPAQLRPGKSSYEQYF. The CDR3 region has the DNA TGTGCCAGCCCTGCGCAGCTTAGACCGGGGAAATCCTCCTACGAGCAGTACTTC. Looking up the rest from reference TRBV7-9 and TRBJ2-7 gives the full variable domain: DTGVSQNPRHKITKRGQNVTFRCDPISEHNRLYWYRQTLGQGPEFLTYFQNEAQLEKSRLLSDRFSAERPKGSFSTLEIQRTEQGDSAMYLCASPAQLRPGKSSYEQYFGPGTRLTVT.

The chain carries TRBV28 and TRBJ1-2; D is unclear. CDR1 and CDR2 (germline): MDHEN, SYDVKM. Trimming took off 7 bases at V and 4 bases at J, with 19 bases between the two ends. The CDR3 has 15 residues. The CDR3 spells CASNPARGYLYGYTF. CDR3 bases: TGTGCCAGCAACCCCGCTCGGGGTTACCTCTATGGCTACACCTTC.

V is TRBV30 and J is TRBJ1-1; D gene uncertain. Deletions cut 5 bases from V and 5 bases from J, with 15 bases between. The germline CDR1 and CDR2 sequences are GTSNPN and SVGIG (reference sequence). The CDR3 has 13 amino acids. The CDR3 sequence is CAWERGGWTEAFF. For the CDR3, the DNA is TGTGCCTGGGAACGAGGAGGGTGGACTGAAGCTTTCTTT.

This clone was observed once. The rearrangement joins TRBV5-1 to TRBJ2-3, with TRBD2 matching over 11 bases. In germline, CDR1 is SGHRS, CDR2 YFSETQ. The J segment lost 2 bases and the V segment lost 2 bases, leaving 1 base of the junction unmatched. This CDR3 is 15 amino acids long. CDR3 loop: CASSLLAGVTDTQYF. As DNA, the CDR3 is TGCGCCAGCAGCTTACTAGCGGGAGTCACAGATACGCAGTATTTT.

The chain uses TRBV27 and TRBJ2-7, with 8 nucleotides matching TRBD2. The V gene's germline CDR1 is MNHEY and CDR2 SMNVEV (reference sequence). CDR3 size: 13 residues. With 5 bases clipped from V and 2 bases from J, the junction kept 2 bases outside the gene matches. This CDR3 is CASSGGLAYEQYF. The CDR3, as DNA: TGTGCCAGCAGTGGGGGACTAGCCTACGAGCAGTACTTC.

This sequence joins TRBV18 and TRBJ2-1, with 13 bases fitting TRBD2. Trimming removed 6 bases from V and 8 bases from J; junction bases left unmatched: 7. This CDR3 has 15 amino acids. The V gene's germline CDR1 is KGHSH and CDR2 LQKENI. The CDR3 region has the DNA TGTGCCAGCTCTCGACTAGCGGGAGGATACGATGAGCAGTTCTTC. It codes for CASSRLAGGYDEQFF.